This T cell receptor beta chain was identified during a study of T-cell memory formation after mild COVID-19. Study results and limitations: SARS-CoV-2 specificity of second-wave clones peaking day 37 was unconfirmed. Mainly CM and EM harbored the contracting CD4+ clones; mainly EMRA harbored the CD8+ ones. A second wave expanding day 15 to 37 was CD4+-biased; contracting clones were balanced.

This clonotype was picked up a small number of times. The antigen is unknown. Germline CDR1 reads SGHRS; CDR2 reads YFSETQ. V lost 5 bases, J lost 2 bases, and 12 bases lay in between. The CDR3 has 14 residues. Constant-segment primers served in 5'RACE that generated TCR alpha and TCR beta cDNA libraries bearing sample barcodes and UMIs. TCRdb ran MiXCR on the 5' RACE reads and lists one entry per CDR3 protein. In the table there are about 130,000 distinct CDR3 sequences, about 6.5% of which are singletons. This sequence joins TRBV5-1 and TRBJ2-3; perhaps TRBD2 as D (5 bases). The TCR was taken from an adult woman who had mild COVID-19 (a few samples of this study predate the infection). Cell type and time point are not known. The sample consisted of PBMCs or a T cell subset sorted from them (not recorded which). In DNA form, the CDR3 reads TGCGCCAGCAGGGAAGGAGGCTACACAGATACGCAGTATTTT. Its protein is CASREGGYTDTQYF.